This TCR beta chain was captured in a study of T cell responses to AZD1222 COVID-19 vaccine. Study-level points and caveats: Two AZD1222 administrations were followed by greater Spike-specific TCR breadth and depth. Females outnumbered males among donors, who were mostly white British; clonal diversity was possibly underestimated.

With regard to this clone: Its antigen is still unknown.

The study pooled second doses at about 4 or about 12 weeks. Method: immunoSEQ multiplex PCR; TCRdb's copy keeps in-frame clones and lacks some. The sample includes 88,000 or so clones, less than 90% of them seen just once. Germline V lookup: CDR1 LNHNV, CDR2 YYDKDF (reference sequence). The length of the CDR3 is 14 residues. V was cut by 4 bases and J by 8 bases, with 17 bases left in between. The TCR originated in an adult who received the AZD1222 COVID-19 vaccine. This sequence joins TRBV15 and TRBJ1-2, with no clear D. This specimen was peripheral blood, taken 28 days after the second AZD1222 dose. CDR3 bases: TGTGCCACCAGCACCTTGCCACCGGAGGAAGGCTACACCTTC. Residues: CATSTLPPEEGYTF.